These 23 T cell receptor beta chains came from one sample sequenced in a study of PD-L1 blockade in urothelial cancer. The repertoire was sequenced with immunoSEQ multiplex PCR; TCRdb's copy has only in-frame clones and lacks some. The data show around 130,000 clones, with less than 85% seen just once and 3.2% held by the top ten. Sample time point: pretreatment peripheral blood. The sequenced sample was PBMCs, obtained around atezolizumab (anti-PD-L1) treatment. The receptors derive from a man in his fifties with urothelial cancer.

This chain joins TRBV6-5 and TRBJ1-2, with D perhaps matching TRBD1 (5 bases). CDR3 size: 13 residues. The germline CDR1 and CDR2 sequences are MNHEY and SVGAGI. The V end lost 5 bases, the J end lost 4 bases, and 11 bases lay between the germline ends. CDR3 DNA: TGTGCCAGCAGTGGGCGGGGGTTCTATGGCTACACCTTC. This codes for CASSGRGFYGYTF.

This clone came up once. This chain links TRBV19 with TRBJ2-1; no clear D. The CDR3 contains 14 residues. V was cut by 1 base and J by 5 bases, with 9 bases left in between. Germline V gene data show CDR1 as LNHDA and CDR2 as SQIVND (reference sequence). This CDR3 reads CASSIALRNNEQFF. The CDR3 DNA is TGTGCCAGTAGTATAGCATTGAGAAACAATGAGCAGTTCTTC.

A word on this clone: At one end the junction does not follow the germline gene, possibly because of a read error. The chain carries TRBV6-6 and TRBJ2-7, with D maybe TRBD2 (6 bases). Germline V gene data show CDR1 as MNHNY and CDR2 as SVGAGI (reference sequence). The CDR3 loop spans 14 amino acids. CDR3 sequence: CAISEVSGTYEQYF. The CDR3 DNA sequence: TGTGCCATCAGTGAGGTTAGCGGCACCTACGAGCAGTACTTC.

This clone has a single count. The gene calls are TRBV14 and TRBJ2-7; D gene ambiguous. Germline loops: CDR1 SGHDN, CDR2 FVKESK. The CDR3 runs to 15 residues. The V end was cut by 0 bases, the J end by 2 bases, with 11 bases between. This CDR3 reads CASSQDRVRAYEQYF. The CDR3 nucleotides are TGTGCCAGCAGCCAAGACCGAGTTAGAGCCTACGAGCAGTACTTC.

The genes are TRBV30 and TRBJ1-5, with D possibly matching TRBD1 (6 bases). The CDR3 contains 13 residues. Germline assignment: CDR1 GTSNPN and CDR2 SVGIG (reference sequence). V gave up 2 bases and J gave up 1 base, with 6 bases separating them. The CDR3 protein is CAWSTGSNQPQHF. In DNA, the CDR3 is TGTGCCTGGAGTACAGGGAGCAATCAGCCCCAGCATTTT.

This rearrangement joins TRBV15 to TRBJ1-5; tentatively, D is TRBD1 (5 bases). The germline CDR1 and CDR2 sequences are LNHNV and YYDKDF (reference sequence). The ends were cut back, 3 bases at V and 6 bases at J, with 15 bases in the middle. The length of the CDR3 is 15 residues. The CDR3 DNA reads as TGTGCCACCAGCAGTGAACGACAGTACCGTCAGCCCCAGCATTTT. Amino acids: CATSSERQYRQPQHF.

The rearrangement joins TRBV7-9 to TRBJ2-2; 10 nucleotides match TRBD1. The CDR3 loop spans 14 amino acids. Germline V gene sequence: CDR1 SEHNR, CDR2 FQNEAQ (reference sequence). With 5 bases clipped from V and 6 bases from J, the junction kept 3 bases outside the gene matches. This CDR3 is CASSPGTGAGELFF. DNA of the CDR3: TGTGCCAGCAGCCCCGGGACAGGGGCCGGGGAGCTGTTTTTT.

V and J are TRBV28 and TRBJ1-4; tentative D call: TRBD1 (6 bases). This CDR3 is 17 amino acids long. Germline-derived CDR1 and CDR2 are MDHEN and SYDVKM. The ends were cut back, 3 bases at V and 2 bases at J, with 16 bases in the middle. The CDR3, as DNA: TGTGCCAGCAGTTTTGGGCAGGGGCTCCCTACTAATGAAAAACTGTTTTTT. It specifies CASSFGQGLPTNEKLFF.

This chain connects TRBV7-9 to TRBJ2-5, with D maybe TRBD1 (5 bases). The germline V gene encodes CDR1 SEHNR and CDR2 FQNEAQ (reference sequence). The V end was cut by 2 bases, the J end by 4 bases, with 14 bases between. The CDR3 totals 15 residues. CDR3 protein: CASSLRAGSGETQYF. CDR3 in DNA: TGTGCCAGCAGCTTAAGAGCAGGGTCAGGAGAGACCCAGTACTTC.

V and J are TRBV5-4 and TRBJ2-5; 11 bases match TRBD2. From germline, CDR1 is SGHNT and CDR2 YYREEE (reference sequence). Germline trimming cut 0 bases from V and 5 bases from J; bases unmatched to any gene: 3. CDR3 length equals 15 residues. This CDR3 is CASSLGLAGTETQYF. The CDR3 DNA reads TGTGCCAGCAGCTTGGGACTAGCGGGAACTGAGACCCAGTACTTC.

This clone was seen just once. The chain carries TRBV28 and TRBJ2-3, with 8 positions matching TRBD2. The CDR3 consists of 15 residues. After removal of 4 bases from V and 5 bases from J, the junction contained 8 bases not matched to a gene. Germline V CDR1 and CDR2: MDHEN, SYDVKM. This CDR3 is CASSSYGTSQDTQYF. The CDR3 DNA follows: TGTGCCAGCAGTTCCTACGGGACTAGTCAAGATACGCAGTATTTT.

The V and J genes are TRBV6-6 and TRBJ1-2; 10 nucleotides align to TRBD1. V dropped 5 bases and J dropped 7; count of bases not matched to a gene: 4. From germline, CDR1 is MNHNY and CDR2 SVGAGI (reference sequence). CDR3 length: 13 amino acids. Here the CDR3 reads CASSGGQGSGYTF. The DNA for the CDR3 is TGTGCCAGCAGTGGGGGACAGGGGTCTGGCTACACCTTC.

Written as DNA, the CDR3 is TGTGCCAGCGGAGGGTCGAGCTCCTACAATGAGCAGTTCTTC. Protein product: CASGGSSSYNEQFF. The chain couples TRBV14 to TRBJ2-1; tentatively, D is TRBD2 (6 bases). The CDR3 spans 14 residues. With 8 bases removed from V and 0 bases from J, the gap between germline ends came to 11 bases. CDR1 is SGHDN and CDR2 is FVKESK in the germline V gene.

The chain joins TRBV6-5 to TRBJ2-3; 9 nucleotides agree with TRBD2. This CDR3 has 15 residues. Germline values: CDR1 MNHEY, CDR2 SVGAGI. V gave up 0 bases and J gave up 4 bases; unmatched junction bases: 2. CDR3 bases: TGTGCCAGCAGTTACTCGGCGGGGGGGGCAGATACGCAGTATTTT. It codes for CASSYSAGGADTQYF.

The chain couples TRBV25-1 to TRBJ2-3; 8 bases are a match to TRBD2. V gave up 3 bases and J gave up 2 bases; unmatched junction bases: 4. The CDR3 length is 15 residues. Germline V CDR1 and CDR2: MGHDK, SYGVNS. The CDR3 coding sequence is TGTGCCAGCAGTGACGGCGGGAGGACCACAGATACGCAGTATTTT. Translating gives CASSDGGRTTDTQYF. The full variable domain, its missing parts supplied by reference TRBV25-1 and TRBJ2-3, is EADIYQTPRYLVIGTGKKITLECSQTMGHDKMYWYQQDPGMELHLIHYSYGVNSTEKGDLSSESTVSRIRTEHFPLTLESARPSHTSQYLCASSDGGRTTDTQYFGPGTRLTVL.

The chain carries TRBV6-6 and TRBJ2-2; the match to TRBD2 covers 9 bases. With 4 bases clipped from V and 2 bases from J, the junction kept 5 bases outside the gene matches. The CDR3 spans 16 residues. Per germline, CDR1 MNHNY and CDR2 SVGAGI (reference sequence). CDR3 protein: CASSSSGKKNTGELFF. The CDR3 DNA is TGTGCCAGCAGTTCTAGCGGGAAGAAAAACACCGGGGAGCTGTTTTTT.

In its sample, this clone was seen a few times. V usage is TRBV6-5 and J usage is TRBJ1-6; weak D call: TRBD1 (6 bases). The germline CDR1 and CDR2 sequences are MNHEY and SVGAGI. The V gene lost 5 bases and the J gene lost 10 bases, with 18 bases spanning the gap. The CDR3 contains 15 residues. The CDR3 loop reads CASSTRPGVRSPLHF. CDR3 DNA sequence: TGTGCCAGCAGTACCAGGCCAGGGGTCAGATCACCCCTCCACTTT.

This chain connects TRBV7-2 to TRBJ2-3, with TRBD2 identical over 7 bases. The length of the CDR3 is 17 residues. CDR1 is SGHTA and CDR2 is FQGNSA in the germline V gene. V gave up 0 bases and J gave up 1 base; unmatched junction bases: 7. The CDR3 coding sequence is TGTGCCAGCAGCTTAGCATATGCGGGAGCGGGCACAGATACGCAGTATTTT. It is translated as CASSLAYAGAGTDTQYF.

This clone came up once. The V gene is TRBV18, the J gene TRBJ2-5; 9 bases are shared with TRBD1. V was pared by 3 bases and J by 6 bases, with 2 bases of the junction left unmatched. The CDR3 contains 13 residues. Germline V lookup: CDR1 KGHSH, CDR2 LQKENI. In nucleotides, the CDR3 is TGTGCCAGCTCACCGGACAGGGGAAAGACCCAGTACTTC. Its translation is CASSPDRGKTQYF.

The chain is built from TRBV9 and TRBJ2-7, with 10 bases identical to TRBD1. The CDR3 is made up of 15 amino acids. J was trimmed by 3 bases and V by 0 bases; bases with no gene match: 3. Germline-derived CDR1 and CDR2 are SGDLS and YYNGEE. The CDR3 here is CASSVAGQGVYEQYF. The CDR3 DNA reads as TGTGCCAGCAGCGTAGCTGGACAGGGGGTCTACGAGCAGTACTTC.

The V gene is TRBV7-2, the J gene TRBJ2-2; TRBD2 agrees at 9 bases. This CDR3 comprises 16 residues. Trimming removed 3 bases from V and 7 bases from J; junction bases left unmatched: 9. Per germline, CDR1 SGHTA and CDR2 FQGNSA. This CDR3 reads CASSFSGRFRGGELFF. The CDR3 DNA is TGTGCCAGCAGCTTCAGCGGGAGGTTTCGGGGCGGGGAGCTGTTTTTT.

Comment on this clone: The junction shows a germline mismatch at one end, possibly a read error. The chain employs TRBV6-5 and TRBJ1-1; a possible D gene is TRBD1 (5 bases). Germline CDR1 and CDR2: MNHEY and SVGAGI. The CDR3 is 16 residues long. CDR3 nucleotide sequence: TGTGCCAGCAGTTACATCGGTGACGGCGAAGGGACTGAAGCTTCCTTT. Protein sequence: CASSYIGDGEGTEASF.

The V and J genes are TRBV19 and TRBJ2-5, with TRBD1 as a possible D gene (6 bases). CDR1 is LNHDA and CDR2 is SQIVND in the germline V gene (reference sequence). The germline V and J ends were trimmed by 3 bases and 5 bases, with 13 bases remaining between them. The CDR3 covers 14 residues. The CDR3 bases are TGTGCCAGTAGTATCAGGGGCCGACGGGAGACCCAGTACTTC. Translating it yields CASSIRGRRETQYF. Filled out from reference TRBV19 and TRBJ2-5, the complete variable domain reads DGGITQSPKYLFRKEGQNVTLSCEQNLNHDAMYWYRQDPGQGLRLIYYSQIVNDFQKGDIAEGYSVSREKKESFPLTVTSAQKNPTAFYLCASSIRGRRETQYFGPGTRLLVL.